The sequence of this TCR beta chain was determined in a study of response to subunit inactivated influenza vaccine. One entry per CDR3 protein results from TCRdb running MiXCR on the RT-PCR reads. The sample lists about 580,000 distinct CDR3 sequences, 14% occurring once. CDR1 is MDHEN, CDR2 SYDVKM, per germline. This CDR3 has 15 amino acids. Trimming left V 7 bases short and J 4 bases short, with 19 bases between. Sequencing used PBMCs from blood, obtained 11 to 12 days after vaccination. The V gene is TRBV28, the J gene TRBJ1-2; possibly TRBD1 for D (5 bases). The source is a man aged 45-65 years who received an inactivated influenza vaccine. The CDR3 DNA follows: TGTGCCAGCAACGGCCGGGACCAGGGACCCTATGGCTACACCTTC. This translates into CASNGRDQGPYGYTF.